The rows below give T cell receptor beta chains drawn from one sample of a study of chemoradiotherapy in HPV16-positive cancers. This table comes from immunoSEQ multiplex PCR, and its TCRdb copy is limited to in-frame clones, with some not included. The sample has just over 6,000 clones, more than 65% seen once. Material: tumor tissue, obtained from a patient who underwent chemoradiotherapy. All receptors derive from a human donor with HPV-associated anogenital cancer. CDR3s leave out the opening cysteine and the closing phenylalanine or tryptophan. Size tells how often a clone was seen (once, few, many) or the class of an expanded clone, and some rows leave it out.

j_call v_call clone_size cdr3_aa
TRBJ1-1 TRBV7-9 few ASREFRDRGINTEAF
TRBJ2-1 TRBV5-3 . ARSLGRILAGEYNEQF
TRBJ1-5 TRBV27 once ASSFLGGGQPQH
TRBJ1-3 TRBV6-6 . AGTLQGASGNTIY
TRBJ2-7 TRBV11-3 . ASSLDLDHTSGSDGKQY
TRBJ2-7 TRBV30 few AWRVRGHIYEQY
TRBJ2-5 TRBV13 few ASSAREWSETQY
TRBJ1-1 TRBV7-9 . ASSLVWFQTEAF
TRBJ1-6 TRBV9 . ASSVDRDSPLH
TRBJ2-2 TRBV7-2 . ASSQEAGGPSNTGELF
TRBJ2-1 TRBV30 . AWSDSYNEQF
TRBJ2-7 TRBV10-2 . ASSEVRVGEQY
TRBJ2-1 TRBV20-1 . SARGESVQF
TRBJ1-5 TRBV15 . ATSLDSYQPQH
TRBJ2-7 TRBV6-1 . ASSWTGAIYEQY
TRBJ1-1 TRBV9 once ASSVGGATEAF
TRBJ1-2 TRBV15 . ATSSSDTYGYT
TRBJ2-7 TRBV14 . ASSRNEQY
TRBJ1-1 TRBV20-1 . SARENTEAF
TRBJ1-2 TRBV5-4 few ASSPSTGGVYLGYT
TRBJ2-5 TRBV25-1 . ASSSGLAGGKETQY
TRBJ2-7 TRBV29-1 . SVVGLGEQY
TRBJ2-5 TRBV10-3 . AIRDAGTSGEETQY
TRBJ1-5 TRBV6-6 . ASTDRVGQPQH
TRBJ2-7 TRBV7-3 . ASSLFGNYEEQY
TRBJ2-3 TRBV7-6 few ASSFGQGAPNTQY
TRBJ2-1 TRBV7-2 . ASSPSGNSYNEQF
TRBJ1-3 TRBV6-1 . ASSVLDRAGNTIY
TRBJ1-1 TRBV7-8 . ASSLERSVAF
TRBJ1-4 TRBV11-3 . ASSLGGTATNEKLF
TRBJ2-5 TRBV7-9 . ASSKQETQY
TRBJ1-1 TRBV28 few ASRETGVNTEAF
TRBJ1-1 TRBV4-1 . ASSQDEGIREAF
TRBJ2-1 TRBV6-5 . ASSLSEGDEQF
TRBJ2-7 TRBV6-5 once ASSLARNSRGFEQY
TRBJ2-6 TRBV15 . ATSGSGTVSGANVLT
TRBJ2-3 TRBV7-9 . ASSLGLSRVMADTQY
TRBJ1-4 TRBV7-6 . ASSLRGTNEKLF